This T cell receptor beta chain originates from a study of blood T cell repertoires in COVID-19. Whole-study context: The origin of the acute and convalescent COVID-19 samples was the United States, Italy and Spain. In each case, the material was cDNA or gDNA derived from T cells, B-cell-depleted T cells, or PBMCs.

The germline gives CDR1 MNHEY, CDR2 SVGAGI. The junction had 5 bases not matched to a gene; V was cut back by 6 bases and J by 2 bases. The CDR3 consists of 14 residues. Here immunoSEQ multiplex PCR was the method, and the copy in TCRdb shows in-frame clones only, minus some. The table lists 80,000 to 100,000 clones, over 65% of them singletons, with approximately 4.1% in the top ten. The Seattle patients, enrolled during active infection, were followed longitudinally. Sequenced: peripheral blood. The chain recombines TRBV6-5 with TRBJ2-3; 7 nucleotides align to TRBD2. The TCR originated in a man aged 65-85 years with COVID-19, enrolled during active disease. The CDR3 coding sequence is TGTGCCAGCAGATACGGACTAGACACAGATACGCAGTATTTT. Its protein product is CASRYGLDTDTQYF.